This TCR beta chain was retrieved from a study of T cells after yellow fever vaccination. Template-switching 5'RACE yielded the TCR cDNA; a universal primer site and UMIs were added in the process. TCRdb independently ran MiXCR on the 5' RACE reads; one entry per CDR3 protein. Of roughly 310,000 distinct CDR3 sequences in the sample, about 3.5% were seen once. This clonotype was seen many times. Its antigen is not known. General study points: Contamination of FACS-sorted repertoires by abundant clonotypes from the bulk population could occur. Most primary-vaccination clones recurred post-booster (around 95% CD4, 85% to 90% CD8).

The sample consisted of PBMCs, taken on the day of the yellow fever booster vaccination. The receptor was derived from a man aged 18 to 29 who received the YFV17D yellow fever vaccine.

Here the CDR3 reads CASSRGADRELFF. The CDR3 DNA is TGCGCCAGCAGCCGCGGTGCGGATAGGGAGCTGTTTTTT. The chain employs TRBV4-3 and TRBJ2-2; D uncertain. Trimming removed 4 bases from V and 9 bases from J, with 12 bases in between. The CDR3 runs 13 residues. Looked up from germline, CDR1 is LGHNA and CDR2 is YSLEER.